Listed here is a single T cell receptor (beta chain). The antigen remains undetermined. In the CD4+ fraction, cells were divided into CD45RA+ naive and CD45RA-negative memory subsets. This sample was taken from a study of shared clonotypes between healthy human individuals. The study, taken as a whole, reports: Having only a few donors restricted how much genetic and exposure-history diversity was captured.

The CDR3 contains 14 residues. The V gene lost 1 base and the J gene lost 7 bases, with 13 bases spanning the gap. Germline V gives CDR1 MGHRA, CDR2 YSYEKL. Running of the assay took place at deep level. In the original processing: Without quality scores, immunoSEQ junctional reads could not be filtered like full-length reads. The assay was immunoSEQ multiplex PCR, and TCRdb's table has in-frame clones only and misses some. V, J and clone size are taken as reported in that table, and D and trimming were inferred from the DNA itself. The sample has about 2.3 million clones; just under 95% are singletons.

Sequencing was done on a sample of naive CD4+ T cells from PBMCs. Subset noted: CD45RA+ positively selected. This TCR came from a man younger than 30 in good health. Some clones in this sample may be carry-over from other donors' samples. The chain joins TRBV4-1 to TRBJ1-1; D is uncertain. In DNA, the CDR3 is TGCGCCAGCAGCCAAGTCGACCGTCTTCATGAAGCTTTCTTT. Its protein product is CASSQVDRLHEAFF.